This entry describes one T cell receptor (beta chain). The record originates from a study of blood T cell repertoires in COVID-19. V was pared by 8 bases and J by 6 bases, with 16 bases between. CDR3 size: 13 residues. The assay was immunoSEQ multiplex PCR, and TCRdb's table has in-frame clones only and misses some. This sample has approximately 150,000 clones, with 80% to 95% found just once. The J gene is TRBJ1-2, the V gene TRBV12-3 or TRBV12-4; weak D call: TRBD1 (5 bases). Sequencing input: peripheral blood. This TCR derives from a woman aged 60-70 years with COVID-19, enrolled during active disease. This CDR3 is CASVTGEVHGYTF. CDR3 coding DNA: TGTGCCAGCGTTACGGGGGAGGTACATGGCTACACCTTC.